This TCR beta chain comes out of a study of shared clonotypes between healthy human individuals. Study observations and caveats: Only blood was sampled; tissue repertoires likely differ.

Nashville, Tennessee was home to all donors, who were Caucasian adults. Comment on this clone: The antigen remains unidentified. A far larger clone is one nucleotide away, so this likely arose from a read error.

The table came from immunoSEQ multiplex PCR; TCRdb's copy has only in-frame clones and leaves some out. The repertoire holds some 500,000 clones, with 77% as singletons. CDR3 length equals 14 residues. Germline assignment: CDR1 SGHTA and CDR2 FQGTGA. The receptor comes from a woman between 40 and 55 years old in good health. Some clones in this sample may be carry-over from other donors' samples. The chain links TRBV7-3 to TRBJ1-1; D not resolved. The sequencing sample was made of PBMCs. CDR3 amino acids: CASSPSHSNTGAFF. CDR3 in DNA: TGTGCCAGCAGCCCTTCCCACTCGAACACTGGAGCTTTCTTT.